The 25 T cell receptor beta chains in this list originate from one sample, sequenced in a study of glioma-infiltrating T cells after dendritic cell vaccination. Time point: after dendritic cell vaccination, including at tumor progression/relapse. Produced via immunoSEQ multiplex PCR; TCRdb's table is partial and in-frame only. The top ten clones hold roughly 3% of a sample with 110,000 or so clones, 90% of them seen once. Sequencing was performed on blood, taken after dendritic cell vaccination. These TCRs come from a human donor with glioblastoma.

V usage is TRBV7-3 and J usage is TRBJ2-5; 11 positions agree with TRBD1. The CDR3 is made up of 16 amino acids. V trimming: 4 bases; J trimming: 5 bases; junction bases outside the gene matches: 9. Looked up from germline, CDR1 is SGHTA and CDR2 is FQGTGA. In DNA, the CDR3 is TGTGCCAGCAGCTCAGGGGACAGGGGGAGAGGGGAGACCCAGTACTTC. Translated: CASSSGDRGRGETQYF.

The chain uses TRBV11-2 and TRBJ1-5; D is unresolved. The germline gives CDR1 SGHAT, CDR2 FQNNGV. The CDR3 has 13 amino acids. The V end was cut by 5 bases, the J end by 3 bases, with 8 bases between. As DNA, the CDR3 is TGTGCCAGCAGCCCAGGTCTCAATCAGCCCCAGCATTTT. It specifies CASSPGLNQPQHF.

V is TRBV5-1 and J is TRBJ2-5; 10 nucleotides line up with TRBD1. V lost 0 bases and J lost 2; bases outside the gene matches: 4. Germline CDR1 is SGHRS and CDR2 is YFSETQ. The CDR3 is 16 amino acids. Written as DNA, the CDR3 is TGCGCCAGCAGCTTGGCCGGGACAGGGGCACAAGAGACCCAGTACTTC. Its translation is CASSLAGTGAQETQYF.

The chain carries TRBV6-1 and TRBJ1-5, with D perhaps TRBD1 (6 bases). Germline CDR1 and CDR2: MNHNS and SASEGT. This CDR3 is built from 15 residues. V lost 1 base and J 0 bases, leaving 7 bases between the germline ends. The CDR3 bases are TGTGCCAGCAGTGAAGGGACAGTTAGCAATCAGCCCCAGCATTTT. Protein: CASSEGTVSNQPQHF.

The chain has TRBV5-1 and TRBJ2-1; D may be TRBD2 (6 bases). Trimming stripped 1 base from V and 7 bases from J, with 15 bases between. Germline V gene data show CDR1 as SGHRS and CDR2 as YFSETQ. This CDR3 spans 15 amino acids. This chain's CDR3 is CASSLYSGERNEQFF. CDR3 DNA sequence: TGCGCCAGCAGCTTGTACTCGGGAGAGAGGAATGAGCAGTTCTTC.

This clone was detected only a few times. The chain links TRBV6-1 to TRBJ1-3, with 7 nucleotides matching TRBD1. Looked up from germline, CDR1 is MNHNS and CDR2 is SASEGT. The V gene end was trimmed by 4 bases and the J gene end by 0 bases; junction bases not matched to a gene: 9. This CDR3 contains 17 residues. CDR3 nucleotide sequence: TGTGCCAGCAGTGCAGGGACAGCGCTAGACTCTGGAAACACCATATATTTT. This codes for CASSAGTALDSGNTIYF.

The J gene is TRBJ2-1, the V gene TRBV29-1; 9 bases are shared with TRBD2. The CDR3 is 14 amino acids. CDR1 is SQVTM and CDR2 is ANQGSEA in the germline V gene. V lost 7 bases and J lost 2; bases outside the gene matches: 6. The CDR3 here is CSGIAGDPYNEQFF. CDR3 DNA sequence: TGCAGCGGAATAGCGGGAGACCCCTACAATGAGCAGTTCTTC.

The chain carries TRBV11-2 and TRBJ2-1; TRBD2 is a possible D gene (6 bases). The CDR3 length is 15 residues. V was clipped by 5 bases and J by 4 bases, with 15 bases between them. Germline loops: CDR1 SGHAT, CDR2 FQNNGV. The CDR3 is CASSRTGDPYNEQFF. CDR3 DNA sequence: TGTGCCAGCAGCCGGACGGGGGACCCTTACAATGAGCAGTTCTTC.

This chain links TRBV11-2 with TRBJ1-3; 11 positions agree with TRBD1. V dropped 2 bases and J dropped 3; count of bases not matched to a gene: 9. The CDR3 is 18 residues long. Germline CDR1 is SGHAT and CDR2 is FQNNGV. CDR3 sequence (DNA): TGTGCCAGCAGCTTAACCCCCGGGACAGGGGGAGATGGAAACACCATATATTTT. This codes for CASSLTPGTGGDGNTIYF.

The V gene is TRBV9, the J gene TRBJ2-7; the D gene is possibly TRBD2 (6 bases). The CDR3 has 14 residues. The germline V gene has CDR1 SGDLS and CDR2 YYNGEE. V lost 3 bases to trimming and J lost 7 bases, with 17 bases between them. CDR3 in amino acids: CASSEGLAASEQYF. DNA of the CDR3: TGTGCCAGCAGCGAGGGACTGGCGGCCTCTGAGCAGTACTTC.

The chain carries TRBV6-6 and TRBJ1-2, with 8 nucleotides matching TRBD1. V was clipped by 2 bases and J by 4 bases; unmatched bases: 6. This CDR3 is built from 15 residues. CDR1 is MNHNY and CDR2 is SVGAGI in the germline V gene (reference sequence). DNA for the CDR3: TGTGCCAGCAGTTACCGTCAGGGGGCCGGCTATGGCTACACCTTC. Amino acids: CASSYRQGAGYGYTF.

The gene calls are TRBV16 and TRBJ2-1; unclear D gene. CDR1 and CDR2 (germline): KGHSY, FQNENV. V was shortened by 3 bases and J by 5 bases, with 8 bases between the two germline ends. The CDR3 extends over 13 amino acids. In DNA, the CDR3 is TGTGCCAGCAGCCAGAGGCCGAACAATGAGCAGTTCTTC. It is translated as CASSQRPNNEQFF.

This rearrangement joins TRBV6-6 to TRBJ2-3; D is perhaps TRBD2 (6 bases). The V and J ends lost 7 bases and 1 base respectively, with 12 bases between them. CDR3 length: 14 residues. Germline V gene data show CDR1 as MNHNY and CDR2 as SVGAGI (reference sequence). The CDR3 nucleotides read TGTGCCAGCATTGTAACGGGGGGCACAGATACGCAGTATTTT. As protein: CASIVTGGTDTQYF.

The table lists this clone with a few counts. V gene TRBV6-1 combines with J gene TRBJ1-5; D call uncertain. The CDR3 has 14 residues. Germline V gene lookup returns CDR1 MNHNS and CDR2 SASEGT. The V end was cut by 4 bases, the J end by 1 base, with 8 bases between. Here the CDR3 reads CASSVILSNQPQHF. CDR3 coding DNA: TGTGCCAGCAGTGTTATCCTAAGCAATCAGCCCCAGCATTTT.

J is TRBJ2-5 and V is TRBV4-1; possible D gene TRBD2, 6 bases. Trimming shortened V by 0 bases and J by 6 bases, and 14 bases separated the two germline ends. The CDR3 loop spans 15 amino acids. CDR1 and CDR2 from the germline V gene are MGHRA and YSYEKL. The CDR3 bases are TGCGCCAGCAGCCAAGATCTGACGGGGGTAAAGACCCAGTACTTC. Translating it yields CASSQDLTGVKTQYF.

The V and J genes are TRBV19 and TRBJ1-5, with D possibly matching TRBD1 (6 bases). Germline V gene lookup returns CDR1 LNHDA and CDR2 SQIVND (reference sequence). This CDR3 is built from 15 residues. The V end was cut by 6 bases, the J end by 5 bases, with 17 bases between. The CDR3 DNA follows: TGTGCCAGTAGGGGAGACCGGGACATCTATCAGCCCCAGCATTTT. This encodes CASRGDRDIYQPQHF. The full variable domain, in which reference TRBV19 and TRBJ1-5 provide the parts outside the CDR3, is DGGITQSPKYLFRKEGQNVTLSCEQNLNHDAMYWYRQDPGQGLRLIYYSQIVNDFQKGDIAEGYSVSREKKESFPLTVTSAQKNPTAFYLCASRGDRDIYQPQHFGDGTRLSIL.

The chain is built from TRBV11-2 and TRBJ2-7; the match to TRBD2 covers 8 bases. CDR1 and CDR2 from the germline V gene are SGHAT and FQNNGV. The V gene end was trimmed by 6 bases and the J gene end by 3 bases; junction bases not matched to a gene: 7. CDR3 length: 14 residues. The chain's CDR3 is CASRHLTSGYEQYF. Written as DNA, the CDR3 is TGTGCCAGCAGGCACCTAACTAGCGGCTACGAGCAGTACTTC.

Only a few counts were recorded for this clone. The rearrangement links TRBV9 to TRBJ2-1, with 9 bases lining up with TRBD2. This CDR3 comprises 14 residues. Germline CDR1 and CDR2: SGDLS and YYNGEE. V gave up 0 bases and J gave up 8 bases; unmatched junction bases: 3. The CDR3 nucleotides read TGTGCCAGCAGCGTAGGCGCTAGCGGGGATGAGCAGTTCTTC. This gives the protein CASSVGASGDEQFF.

This chain joins TRBV2 and TRBJ1-2, with a possible D match to TRBD1 (6 bases). Between the trimmed V and J ends, which lost 6 bases and 3 bases, there was a span of 11 bases. This CDR3 has 13 amino acids. Per germline, CDR1 SNHLY and CDR2 FYNNEI. CDR3 nucleotide sequence: TGTGCCAGCAGCTCGGGGGGCGACTATGGCTACACCTTC. It translates to CASSSGGDYGYTF. The entire variable domain, with the rest obtained from reference TRBV2 and TRBJ1-2, is as follows: EPEVTQTPSHQVTQMGQEVILRCVPISNHLYFYWYRQILGQKVEFLVSFYNNEISEKSEIFDDQFSVERPDGSNFTLKIRSTKLEDSAMYFCASSSGGDYGYTFGSGTRLTVV.

This chain's CDR3 is CASRKTGREKLFF. The CDR3 DNA reads TGTGCCAGCAGGAAGACAGGGCGTGAAAAACTGTTTTTT. The chain couples TRBV6-5 to TRBJ1-4, with TRBD1 identical over 7 bases. CDR1 is MNHEY, CDR2 SVGAGI, per germline. Trimming took 6 bases from V and 7 from J; bases not matched to a gene: 5. The length of the CDR3 is 13 residues.

The chain couples TRBV2 to TRBJ1-3; D perhaps matches TRBD1 (5 bases). The CDR3 loop spans 15 amino acids. V shed 2 bases and J shed 6 bases, with 14 bases lying between them. Per the germline V gene, CDR1 is SNHLY and CDR2 is FYNNEI. This CDR3 reads CASSEYRGRENTIYF. In DNA, the CDR3 is TGTGCCAGCAGTGAATATAGGGGAAGAGAAAACACCATATATTTT.

This chain links TRBV19 with TRBJ1-1; no clear D gene. Per the germline V gene, CDR1 is LNHDA and CDR2 is SQIVND (reference sequence). The CDR3 length is 13 residues. The V end was cut by 3 bases, the J end by 4 bases, with 9 bases between. CDR3 sequence: CASSILSGTEAFF. The CDR3 coding sequence is TGTGCCAGTAGTATTTTGTCGGGCACTGAAGCTTTCTTT.

The chain employs TRBV21-1 and TRBJ1-3. TRBV21-1 is listed as a pseudogene. The CDR3 is 18 amino acids. CDR3 residues: CASSKDSERSYSGNTIYF. In DNA, the CDR3 is TGTGCCAGCAGCAAAGATAGTGAACGATCCTACTCTGGAAACACCATATATTTT.

This rearrangement joins TRBV30 to TRBJ1-5, with TRBD1 identical over 7 bases. Per germline, CDR1 GTSNPN and CDR2 SVGIG (reference sequence). This CDR3 is 16 amino acids long. V lost 5 bases and J lost 2; bases outside the gene matches: 12. CDR3 amino acids: CAWGDQGGAGNQPQHF. In nucleotides, the CDR3 is TGTGCCTGGGGTGACCAAGGGGGCGCGGGCAATCAGCCCCAGCATTTT.

V gene TRBV11-2 combines with J gene TRBJ2-7, with TRBD1 identical over 7 bases. This CDR3 comprises 16 residues. Per germline, CDR1 SGHAT and CDR2 FQNNGV. The ends lost 1 base at V and 0 bases at J; junction bases unmatched: 6. The CDR3 spells CASSLGWDSPSYEQYF. CDR3 DNA sequence: TGTGCCAGCAGCTTAGGGTGGGACAGTCCCTCCTACGAGCAGTACTTC.